Each of the 2 T cell receptor beta chains below was sequenced from the same sample in a study of blood T cell repertoires in COVID-19 (dated by TCRdb to 2018 to 2020). The protocol used for the library was the immunoSEQ multiplex PCR assay. TCRdb holds this immuneACCESS table with in-frame rearrangements only. Some clones are missing; in checked studies, unresolved V genes explain under half, and the rest has no known cause. The sample table records roughly 340,000 clones; approximately 90% of these occur just once. Roughly 0.99% of the sample is in the top ten clones. The sequenced sample was PBMCs or T cells enriched from blood (not recorded which). These receptors were collected from a man between 18 and 35 years old who had recovered from COVID-19.

This chain links TRBV7-9 with TRBJ1-2, with D unresolved. With 1 base removed from V and 7 bases from J, the gap between germline ends came to 13 bases. This CDR3 has 14 amino acids. Per the germline V gene, CDR1 is SEHNR and CDR2 is FQNEAQ (reference sequence). CDR3 bases: TGTGCCAGCAGCTTAGTATCGGGAATTACTGGCTACACCTTC. Translated: CASSLVSGITGYTF.

This chain joins TRBV6-5 and TRBJ2-7; 8 bases are a match to TRBD1. The CDR3 sequence is 14 residues long. V was clipped by 8 bases and J by 2 bases; unmatched bases: 8. CDR1 is MNHEY and CDR2 is SVGAGI in the germline V gene. CDR3 in amino acids: CASGARQGPYEQYF. Written as DNA, the CDR3 is TGTGCCAGCGGGGCCCGACAGGGGCCCTACGAGCAGTACTTC.